What follows are 8 T cell receptor beta chains derived from one specimen sequenced in a study of beta chain features in type 1 diabetes. The sequenced template was cDNA made from the entire isolated RNA. Generated by immunoSEQ multiplex PCR, the TCRdb table keeps only in-frame clones and is missing some. Among approximately 170,000 clones listed, 9% to 10% were seen once. The specimen sequenced was central memory CD4+ T cells from blood. The receptors were sampled from a woman under 30 in good health.

This clone was observed a handful of times. This chain connects TRBV2 to TRBJ1-2; possibly TRBD1 for D (6 bases). This CDR3 is 16 amino acids long. Germline lookup yields CDR1 SNHLY and CDR2 FYNNEI. V lost 6 bases, J lost 6 bases, and 23 bases lay in between. The CDR3 DNA is TGTGCCAGCAGATACTTTGTACAGGGTACGGGTGATGGCTACACCTTC. Translating it yields CASRYFVQGTGDGYTF.

The gene calls are TRBV5-1 and TRBJ2-3; 11 bases line up with TRBD2. The V gene end was trimmed by 4 bases and the J gene end by 2 bases; junction bases not matched to a gene: 9. Germline V gene sequence: CDR1 SGHRS, CDR2 YFSETQ. CDR3 length: 17 amino acids. The CDR3 bases are TGCGCCAGCAGCCTGGGGGGGACTAGCGGCAACACAGATACGCAGTATTTT. Residues: CASSLGGTSGNTDTQYF.

This clone was observed at least ten times. The chain employs TRBV5-1 and TRBJ2-3; D call uncertain. The germline CDR1 and CDR2 sequences are SGHRS and YFSETQ. This CDR3 is 13 amino acids long. V lost 0 bases to trimming and J lost 10 bases, with 12 bases between them. CDR3 nucleotides: TGCGCCAGCAGCTTGGGGGCCCCTGAACCGCAGTATTTT. It specifies CASSLGAPEPQYF.

CDR3 sequence (DNA): TGTGCCTGGAGTGCTGGGACAGGGGGCTTAATAAGTGCTTTCTTT. Translating it yields CAWSAGTGGLISAFF. The chain links TRBV30 to TRBJ1-1, with 12 nucleotides matching TRBD1. The V gene's germline CDR1 is GTSNPN and CDR2 SVGIG (reference sequence). Losses at the gene ends were 1 base for V and 11 bases for J; bases not matched to a gene: 11. The CDR3 extends over 15 amino acids.

CDR3 nucleotide sequence: TGTGCCAGCAGGACACAGGGGGACCACGAGCAGTACTTC. Encoded protein: CASRTQGDHEQYF. This chain uses TRBV7-9 with TRBJ2-7; 8 bases map to TRBD1. CDR3 length equals 13 residues. The V gene's germline CDR1 is SEHNR and CDR2 FQNEAQ (reference sequence). Unmatched junction bases numbered 6, after V lost 6 bases and J lost 5 bases.

The chain uses TRBV6-5 and TRBJ2-7, with TRBD1 matching 11 bases. The V gene's germline CDR1 is MNHEY and CDR2 SVGAGI. CDR3 length: 13 amino acids. Trimming at V came to 7 bases and at J to 5 bases, leaving 4 bases not matched to a gene. The CDR3 sequence is CASTRDRGDEQYF. The CDR3 DNA follows: TGTGCCAGCACCCGGGACAGGGGGGACGAGCAGTACTTC.

This chain uses TRBV30 with TRBJ1-5; TRBD1 is a possible D gene (6 bases). CDR1 GTSNPN and CDR2 SVGIG come from the germline V gene (reference sequence). Deletions cut 0 bases from V and 1 base from J, with 10 bases between. CDR3 length equals 15 residues. The CDR3 coding sequence is TGTGCCTGGAGTGTCCCAGGGGCGAGCAATCAGCCCCAGCATTTT. It translates to CAWSVPGASNQPQHF.

The chain employs TRBV19 and TRBJ2-4; 12 positions match TRBD1. Germline assignment: CDR1 LNHDA and CDR2 SQIVND (reference sequence). J lost 6 bases, V lost 5 bases, and 8 bases had no gene match. The CDR3 runs 16 residues. CDR3 sequence: CASSVHPGQGANIQYF. The CDR3 nucleotides are TGTGCCAGTAGTGTCCATCCGGGACAGGGGGCAAACATTCAGTACTTC.